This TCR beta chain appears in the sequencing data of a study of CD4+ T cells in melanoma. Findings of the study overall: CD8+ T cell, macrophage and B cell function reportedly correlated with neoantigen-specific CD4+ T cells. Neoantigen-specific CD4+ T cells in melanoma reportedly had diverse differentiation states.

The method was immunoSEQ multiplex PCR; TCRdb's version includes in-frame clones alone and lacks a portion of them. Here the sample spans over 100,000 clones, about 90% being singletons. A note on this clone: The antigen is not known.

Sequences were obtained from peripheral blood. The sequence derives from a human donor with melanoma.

The CDR3: CASSLDGGGSPLHF. The DNA for the CDR3 is TGTGCCAGCAGCTTAGATGGGGGTGGTTCACCCCTCCACTTT. The chain combines TRBV7-2 with TRBJ1-6; D perhaps matches TRBD1 (5 bases). This CDR3 is 14 amino acids long. Germline V gene lookup returns CDR1 SGHTA and CDR2 FQGNSA. Trimming left V 1 base short and J 9 bases short, with 10 bases between. The whole variable domain, filled in from reference TRBV7-2 and TRBJ1-6, reads GAGVSQSPSNKVTEKGKDVELRCDPISGHTALYWYRQSLGQGLEFLIYFQGNSAPDKSGLPSDRFSAERTGGSVSTLTIQRTQQEDSAVYLCASSLDGGGSPLHFGNGTRLTVT.